Reported below is one T cell receptor (beta chain). Its cognate antigen has yet to be identified. Per-base quality was not reported, and no clone a single base away is much larger than it. Each collaborating institution followed its own protocols to collect whole blood in K2EDTA tubes. For TCRbeta analysis, collaborators shipped samples as frozen whole blood, isolated PBMCs, or DNA extracted from either of those sample types. This record belongs to a study of blood T cell repertoires in COVID-19 (TCRdb year 2020). Background for the entire study: Collaborator samples came from the United States, Italy and Spain and covered acute and convalescent phases of COVID-19. The prospective study material was composed of cDNA or gDNA derived from T cells, B-cell-depleted T cells, or PBMCs. Subjects who had been exposed to COVID-19, were actively infected with it, or had recovered from it provided the deeply sampled blood TCRbeta repertoires that made up the dataset. The repertoires were made available in a free public database intended to serve as a resource for research on the immune response to SARS-CoV-2. The samples were drawn from two sources: the first 160 participants of the ongoing ImmuneRACE study, and 1,000 to 1,500 subjects contributed by 6 global collaborators. Nearly every sample came with metadata listing a de-identified subject ID, COVID-19 status, age in years and sex. Where available, HLA class I and class II types were taken from metadata supplied by the sample provider and were not determined by assay-based typing.

Overall results and qualifications from the work: The quantity of clinical and demographic metadata differed by source and by participant and was supplied without curation.

Reading the germline V gene (reference sequence) gives CDR1 SGHKS and CDR2 YYEKEE. Trimming at the junction amounts to 4 bases on V and 8 bases on J, and the germline ends lie 15 bases apart. The CDR3 numbers 13 residues from cysteine through phenylalanine. Only the CDR3 region is kept as DNA, spanning 39 bases read in frame from base 1. TCRbeta CDR3 regions were amplified from genomic DNA by means of the immunoSEQ Assay, a bias-controlled multiplex PCR. On the study's bioinformatics: The number of nucleated cells in each sample was estimated from the amplification of reference gene primers within the assay. To quantify the absolute abundance of each unique TCRbeta CDR3 rearrangement, sequence reads were collapsed and filtered. For each sample, productive Simpson clonality was calculated as the square root of Simpson's diversity index over productive rearrangements. Held by TCRdb, this immuneACCESS table contains in-frame sequences only and omits some clones. Under half of the omission traces to an unresolved V gene where checked; the cause of the rest is unknown. V, J and clone size are those of that table, while D and trimming were read from the DNA. The sample table holds roughly 250,000 clones, of which 80% to 90% were seen once. Together, the top ten hold over 0.95% of the sample.

This TCR derives from a middle-aged man with acute or convalescent COVID-19. Sequencing used peripheral blood. The chain uses TRBV5-5 and TRBJ1-2; tentative D gene TRBD1, with 5 bases matching. The DNA sequence is as follows: TGTGCCAGCAGCGTTGGCTGGGGGGTAGGCTACACCTTC. This is translated as CASSVGWGVGYTF.